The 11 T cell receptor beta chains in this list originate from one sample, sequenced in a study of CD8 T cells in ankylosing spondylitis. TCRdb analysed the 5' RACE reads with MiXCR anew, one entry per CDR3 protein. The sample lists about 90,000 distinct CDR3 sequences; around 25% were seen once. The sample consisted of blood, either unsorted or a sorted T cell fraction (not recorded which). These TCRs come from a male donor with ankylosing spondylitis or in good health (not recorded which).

CDR3 DNA: TGTGCCAGCAGCTTAGGTGTAGATCCGAGTGGCTACACCTTC. Amino acids: CASSLGVDPSGYTF. The genes are TRBV7-2 and TRBJ1-2; D is unclear. V lost 1 base to trimming and J lost 7 bases, with 13 bases between them. Germline V gene lookup returns CDR1 SGHTA and CDR2 FQGNSA. This CDR3 has 14 residues.

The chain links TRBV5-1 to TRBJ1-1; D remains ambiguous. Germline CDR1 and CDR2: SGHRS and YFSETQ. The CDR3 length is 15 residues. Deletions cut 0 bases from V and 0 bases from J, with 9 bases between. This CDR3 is CASSLVGRMNTEAFF. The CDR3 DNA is TGCGCCAGCAGCTTGGTAGGACGGATGAACACTGAAGCTTTCTTT.

CDR3 bases: TGTGCCAGTAAGGAGAACAGAGGATTGAACACTGAAGCTTTCTTT. Translating gives CASKENRGLNTEAFF. The V gene is TRBV19, the J gene TRBJ1-1; D not certain. CDR3 size: 15 residues. Trimming cost V 7 bases and J 0 bases, with 15 bases left between them. Germline values: CDR1 LNHDA, CDR2 SQIVND (reference sequence).

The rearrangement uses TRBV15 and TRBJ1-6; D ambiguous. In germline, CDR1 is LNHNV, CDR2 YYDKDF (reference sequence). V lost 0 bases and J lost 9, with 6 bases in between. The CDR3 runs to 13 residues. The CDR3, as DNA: TGTGCCACCAGCAGAGATGAGGGTTCACCCCTCCACTTT. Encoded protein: CATSRDEGSPLHF.

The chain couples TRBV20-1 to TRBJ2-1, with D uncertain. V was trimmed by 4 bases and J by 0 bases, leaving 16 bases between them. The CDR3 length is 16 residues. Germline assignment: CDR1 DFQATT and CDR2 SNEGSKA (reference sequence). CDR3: CSATPPGRRSYNEQFF. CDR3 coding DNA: TGCAGTGCTACCCCTCCCGGAAGGCGCTCCTACAATGAGCAGTTCTTC.

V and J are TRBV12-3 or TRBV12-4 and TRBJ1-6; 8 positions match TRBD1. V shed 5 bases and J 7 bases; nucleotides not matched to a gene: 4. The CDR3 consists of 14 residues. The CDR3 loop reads CASSRQGRNSPLHF. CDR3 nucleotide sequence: TGTGCCAGCAGTCGACAGGGGAGGAATTCACCCCTCCACTTT.

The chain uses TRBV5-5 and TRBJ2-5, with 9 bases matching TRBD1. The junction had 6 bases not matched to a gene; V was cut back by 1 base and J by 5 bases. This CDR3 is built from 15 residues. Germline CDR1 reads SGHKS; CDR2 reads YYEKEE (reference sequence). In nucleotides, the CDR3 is TGTGCCAGCAGCTTGAGGACAGGGGAGGTGGAGACCCAGTACTTC. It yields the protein CASSLRTGEVETQYF. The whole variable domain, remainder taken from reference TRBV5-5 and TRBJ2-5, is DAGVTQSPTHLIKTRGQQVTLRCSPISGHKSVSWYQQVLGQGPQFIFQYYEKEERGRGNFPDRFSARQFPNYSSELNVNALLLGDSALYLCASSLRTGEVETQYFGPGTRLLVL.

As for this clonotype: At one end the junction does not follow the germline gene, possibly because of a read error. The CDR3: CASTEIAGPTGELFF. As DNA, the CDR3 is TGTGCCAGCACTGAAATAGCGGGCCCGACCGGGGAGCTGTTTTTT. The chain employs TRBV2 and TRBJ2-2; 7 nucleotides align to TRBD2. In germline, CDR1 is SNHLY, CDR2 FYNNEI. The CDR3 has 15 residues.

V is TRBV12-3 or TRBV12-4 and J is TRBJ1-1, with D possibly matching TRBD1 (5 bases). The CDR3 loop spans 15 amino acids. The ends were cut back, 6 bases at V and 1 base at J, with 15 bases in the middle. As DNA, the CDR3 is TGTGCCAGCAGCCCACGACCCCAGGGGAACACTGAAGCTTTCTTT. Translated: CASSPRPQGNTEAFF.

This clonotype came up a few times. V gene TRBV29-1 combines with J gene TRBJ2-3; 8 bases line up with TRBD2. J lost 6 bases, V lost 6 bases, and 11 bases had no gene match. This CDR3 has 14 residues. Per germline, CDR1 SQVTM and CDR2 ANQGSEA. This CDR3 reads CSVLIAGRGDTQYF. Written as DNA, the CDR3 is TGCAGCGTACTTATAGCGGGGCGAGGGGATACGCAGTATTTT.

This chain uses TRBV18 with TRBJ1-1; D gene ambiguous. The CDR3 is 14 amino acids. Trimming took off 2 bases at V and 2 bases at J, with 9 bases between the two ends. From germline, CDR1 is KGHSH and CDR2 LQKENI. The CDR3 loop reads CASSPFASNTEAFF. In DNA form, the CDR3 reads TGTGCCAGCTCACCATTCGCCTCTAACACTGAAGCTTTCTTT.